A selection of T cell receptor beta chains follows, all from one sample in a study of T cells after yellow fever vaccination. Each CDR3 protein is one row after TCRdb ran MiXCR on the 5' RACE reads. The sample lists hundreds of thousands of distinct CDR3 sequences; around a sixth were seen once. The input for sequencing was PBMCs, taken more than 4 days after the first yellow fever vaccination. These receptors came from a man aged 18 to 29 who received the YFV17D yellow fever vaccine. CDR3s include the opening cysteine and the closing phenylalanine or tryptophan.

CDR3: CASSPGGQGTSSPLHF; J: TRBJ1-6; length: 16; V: TRBV9
CDR3: CASSSAGTRGNYGYTF; J: TRBJ1-2; length: 16; V: TRBV7-9
CDR3: CASSQQGLEQFF; J: TRBJ2-1; length: 12; V: TRBV6-2/TRBV6-3
CDR3: CASSYRGLADTQYF; J: TRBJ2-3; length: 14; V: TRBV7-9
CDR3: CASSLEGVGEQYF; J: TRBJ2-7; length: 13; V: TRBV7-9
CDR3: CASFGDSYEQYF; J: TRBJ2-7; length: 12; V: TRBV6-5
CDR3: CSARAASSGDSVVF; J: TRBJ2-1; length: 14; V: TRBV20-1
CDR3: CASSSPDRLETQYF; J: TRBJ2-5; length: 14; V: TRBV7-2
CDR3: CASSLPLAGVETQYF; J: TRBJ2-5; length: 15; V: TRBV7-2
CDR3: CASSYAGQTKNIQYF; J: TRBJ2-4; length: 15; V: TRBV6-2/TRBV6-3
CDR3: CAWSVQGANVLTF; J: TRBJ2-6; length: 13; V: TRBV30
CDR3: CATDRDRGVGETQYF; J: TRBJ2-5; length: 15; V: TRBV2
CDR3: CASSLRFPWTPRGTQYF; J: TRBJ2-3; length: 17; V: TRBV7-2
CDR3: CASSQDWANNEQFF; J: TRBJ2-1; length: 14; V: TRBV4-3
CDR3: CASSTLRGDTQYF; J: TRBJ2-3; length: 13; V: TRBV7-2
CDR3: CASSLLGLGVSYEQYF; J: TRBJ2-7; length: 16; V: TRBV7-2
CDR3: CASSQVSSSGYTF; J: TRBJ1-2; length: 13; V: TRBV4-1
CDR3: CASSLDLAGAHNEQFF; J: TRBJ2-1; length: 16; V: TRBV5-4
CDR3: CASSQVQGGQYF; J: TRBJ2-7; length: 12; V: TRBV4-1
CDR3: CASSFLAGFTGANVLTF; J: TRBJ2-6; length: 17; V: TRBV5-1
CDR3: CASRRQGAKDTEAFF; J: TRBJ1-1; length: 15; V: TRBV5-1
CDR3: CASSFTSMNTEAFF; J: TRBJ1-1; length: 14; V: TRBV7-6
CDR3: CASSLYDTQYF; J: TRBJ2-3; length: 11; V: TRBV5-6
CDR3: CASSLAQTTDTQYF; J: TRBJ2-3; length: 14; V: TRBV7-2
CDR3: CASSSWDRGSWETQYF; J: TRBJ2-5; length: 16; V: TRBV5-1
CDR3: CSAKYGQGISYEQYF; J: TRBJ2-7; length: 15; V: TRBV20-1
CDR3: CASTETVINYGYTF; J: TRBJ1-2; length: 14; V: TRBV28
CDR3: CASSAGDRANIQYF; J: TRBJ2-4; length: 14; V: TRBV19
CDR3: CASSLLGQGGETQYF; J: TRBJ2-5; length: 15; V: TRBV12-3/TRBV12-4
CDR3: CASSQSGGWDTIYF; J: TRBJ1-3; length: 14; V: TRBV4-3
CDR3: CSARDFDRGQPQHF; J: TRBJ1-5; length: 14; V: TRBV20-1
CDR3: CASSLAGSSVDEQFF; J: TRBJ2-1; length: 15; V: TRBV27
CDR3: CASSQDLWGSSNSPLHF; J: TRBJ1-6; length: 17; V: TRBV4-3
CDR3: CASRLGNQPQHF; J: TRBJ1-5; length: 12; V: TRBV28
CDR3: CASEGVGGGTEAFF; J: TRBJ1-1; length: 14; V: TRBV7-9
CDR3: CASSPMETQYF; J: TRBJ2-5; length: 11; V: TRBV7-9
CDR3: CASSSGLISNQPQHF; J: TRBJ1-5; length: 15; V: TRBV5-8